The sequence of this T cell receptor (beta chain) was determined in a study of T-cell memory formation after mild COVID-19. Whole-study findings and limits: Clones which contracted sat mainly in CM and EM if CD4+, and in EMRA if CD8+.

With regard to this clonotype: Its antigen remains unknown.

TCRdb re-called the 5' RACE reads with MiXCR, one entry per CDR3 protein. Among more than 110,000 distinct CDR3 sequences listed, 25% were seen once. The receptor's source is an adult woman who had mild COVID-19 (a few samples of this study predate the infection). Cell type and time point are not known. Material for sequencing was PBMCs or a T cell subset sorted from them (not recorded which).

For the CDR3, the DNA is TGCGCCAGCAGCTCGGGACCCCTAGGTTACAATGAGCAGTTCTTC. Translated: CASSSGPLGYNEQFF. V usage is TRBV5-1 and J usage is TRBJ2-1; D could derive from TRBD1 or TRBD2 (5 bases each). Per the germline V gene, CDR1 is SGHRS and CDR2 is YFSETQ. The germline V and J ends were trimmed by 3 bases and 4 bases, with 14 bases remaining between them. The length of the CDR3 is 15 residues.